The T cell receptor beta chain described here comes from a study of T cells in Graves' hyperthyroidism and ophthalmopathy. The germline V gene has CDR1 LGHDT and CDR2 YNNKEL (reference sequence). V shed 4 bases and J 0 bases; nucleotides not matched to a gene: 10. This CDR3 region has 17 residues. A word on this clonotype: The antigen remains unidentified.

Together with thyroid ultrasound, orbital computed tomography, serum thyroxine and TRAb, clinical symptoms were used for diagnoses. Study-wide results and limits: The model anticipated ophthalmopathy a median about six months pre-onset.

From RNA transcripts, TCR beta CDR3 regions were amplified. TCR CDR3 regions were first amplified by RT-PCR with HTBI primers. TCRdb itself ran the multiplex PCR reads through MiXCR, one entry per CDR3 protein. The sample carries nearly 600,000 distinct CDR3 sequences, roughly 13% recorded once. The V and J genes are TRBV3-1 and TRBJ2-3, with 7 positions matching TRBD1. The specimen sequenced was blood. This TCR was sampled from a woman in her twenties or thirties with Graves' hyperthyroidism that later progressed to Graves' ophthalmopathy. As DNA, the CDR3 is TGTGCCAGCAGCCTCATAAGTGGGACAGTCAGCACAGATACGCAGTATTTT. Translation gives CASSLISGTVSTDTQYF.